This T cell receptor beta chain was documented in a study of neurological immune-mediated disorders. Many counts were recorded for this clonotype. CDR1 is SQVTM and CDR2 is ANQGSEA in the germline V gene. CDR3 length: 12 residues. Trimming took 6 bases from V and 2 from J, leaving 10 bases between them. The cDNA came from 5'RACE, which used 10-nucleotide random UMIs. TCRdb itself ran the 5' RACE reads through MiXCR, one entry per CDR3 protein. The table includes fewer than 40,000 distinct CDR3 sequences, approximately 4.5% detected once. This TCR derives from a young man in good health. The chain joins TRBV29-1 to TRBJ2-5; D call uncertain. The specimen was PBMCs. CDR3 in amino acids: CSVHRRQETQYF. The CDR3 DNA reads as TGCAGCGTCCACAGACGGCAAGAGACCCAGTACTTC.